This passage covers 25 T cell receptor beta chains from one sample sequenced in a study of blood T cell repertoires in COVID-19. Sequencing used immunoSEQ multiplex PCR; TCRdb keeps in-frame clones, though not all of them. The sample includes approximately 270,000 clones, roughly nine tenths of them seen just once. Source material: PBMCs or T cells enriched from blood (not recorded which). The source is a woman aged 60-70 years who had recovered from COVID-19.

The CDR3 loop reads CASSMGTGNSPLHF. CDR3 nucleotide sequence: TGTGCCAGTAGTATGGGGACAGGGAATTCACCCCTCCACTTT. The V and J genes are TRBV19 and TRBJ1-6; 9 bases line up with TRBD1. The CDR3 covers 14 residues. Germline V lookup: CDR1 LNHDA, CDR2 SQIVND (reference sequence). V was clipped by 3 bases and J by 7 bases; unmatched bases: 1. Using reference TRBV19 and TRBJ1-6 for the parts outside the CDR3, the full variable domain is DGGITQSPKYLFRKEGQNVTLSCEQNLNHDAMYWYRQDPGQGLRLIYYSQIVNDFQKGDIAEGYSVSREKKESFPLTVTSAQKNPTAFYLCASSMGTGNSPLHFGNGTRLTVT.

The V call is TRBV28, the J call TRBJ2-7; TRBD1 might be the D (6 bases). Trimming removed 6 bases at V and 4 bases at J, with 10 bases between. The CDR3 consists of 12 residues. CDR1 is MDHEN, CDR2 SYDVKM, per germline. CDR3: CASRTQGYEQYF. CDR3 bases: TGTGCCAGCAGAACACAGGGTTACGAGCAGTACTTC.

The chain combines TRBV3-1 (or the pseudogene TRBV3-2) with TRBJ2-3; D gene ambiguous. V gave up 0 bases and J gave up 1 base, with 11 bases separating them. Germline V gene lookup returns CDR1 LGHDT and CDR2 YNNKEL (reference sequence). CDR3 length: 16 amino acids. CDR3 nucleotide sequence: TGTGCCAGCAGCCAAGATTCGGCGGCCCGCACAGATACGCAGTATTTT. It codes for CASSQDSAARTDTQYF.

This chain joins TRBV7-9 and TRBJ2-1; 10 bases are a match to TRBD2. The CDR3 extends over 15 amino acids. Germline V gene data show CDR1 as SEHNR and CDR2 as FQNEAQ (reference sequence). After removal of 4 bases from V and 3 bases from J, the junction contained 3 bases not matched to a gene. CDR3 region: CASSSLAGGYNEQFF. DNA of the CDR3: TGTGCCAGCAGCTCATTAGCGGGAGGCTACAATGAGCAGTTCTTC.

The V gene is TRBV5-1, the J gene TRBJ1-3, with TRBD1 identical over 8 bases. This CDR3 has 14 amino acids. The junction had 2 bases not matched to a gene; V was cut back by 4 bases and J by 2 bases. Germline CDR1 SGHRS, CDR2 YFSETQ. CDR3 nucleotide sequence: TGCGCCAGCAGCCCGACAGGGGCTGGAAACACCATATATTTT. It codes for CASSPTGAGNTIYF.

This chain links TRBV28 with TRBJ2-7, with 8 nucleotides matching TRBD1. This CDR3 comprises 15 residues. CDR1 is MDHEN, CDR2 SYDVKM, per germline. The V and J ends lost 2 bases and 0 bases, in that order; junction bases with no gene match: 3. The CDR3 region is CASSLRTGSSYEQYF. In DNA, the CDR3 is TGTGCCAGCAGTTTAAGGACAGGGAGCTCCTACGAGCAGTACTTC. Full variable domain (rest looked up from reference TRBV28 and TRBJ2-7): DVKVTQSSRYLVKRTGEKVFLECVQDMDHENMFWYRQDPGLGLRLIYFSYDVKMKEKGDIPEGYSVSREKKERFSLILESASTNQTSMYLCASSLRTGSSYEQYFGPGTRLTVT.

The chain is built from TRBV13 and TRBJ2-7; TRBD1 might be the D (5 bases). The V end was cut by 3 bases, the J end by 4 bases, with 10 bases between. CDR3 size: 13 residues. Germline CDR1 and CDR2: PRHDT and FYEKMQ (reference sequence). DNA for the CDR3: TGTGCCAGCAGCTTTGGCAGGGCATACGAGCAGTACTTC. It encodes CASSFGRAYEQYF.

This clone was counted a single time. V is TRBV10-2 and J is TRBJ2-4, with 13 bases lining up with TRBD2. Losses at the gene ends were 7 bases for V and 5 bases for J; bases not matched to a gene: 8. Germline values: CDR1 WSHSY, CDR2 SAAADI. CDR3 length equals 16 residues. CDR3 region: CASTRTSGGRENIQYF. CDR3 sequence (DNA): TGCGCCAGCACCCGGACTAGCGGGGGACGGGAAAACATTCAGTACTTC.

The chain links TRBV19 to TRBJ1-5, with TRBD1 matching 7 bases. The V gene end was trimmed by 10 bases and the J gene end by 5 bases; junction bases not matched to a gene: 17. CDR1 and CDR2 from the germline V gene are LNHDA and SQIVND (reference sequence). This CDR3 comprises 16 residues. The CDR3 loop reads CATKGDRQKFDQPQHF. CDR3 DNA: TGTGCCACCAAAGGGGACAGACAAAAGTTCGATCAGCCCCAGCATTTT.

The chain carries TRBV27 and TRBJ2-7, with D possibly TRBD1 on 5 matching bases. The V gene lost 5 bases and the J gene lost 3 bases, with 14 bases spanning the gap. The CDR3 consists of 14 residues. CDR1 MNHEY and CDR2 SMNVEV come from the germline V gene (reference sequence). The CDR3 region has the DNA TGTGCCAGCAGTCGCAGTGGGGCCGTCTACGAGCAGTACTTC. It specifies CASSRSGAVYEQYF.

This clone was seen a single time. This chain uses TRBV7-3 with TRBJ2-2; tentatively, D is TRBD1 (5 bases). V lost 5 bases, J lost 6 bases, and 16 bases lay in between. The CDR3 loop spans 15 amino acids. Per the germline V gene, CDR1 is SGHTA and CDR2 is FQGTGA. Here the CDR3 DNA reads TGTGCCAGCAGCCCCGGACATAACTTAGCCGGGGAGCTGTTTTTT. Protein sequence: CASSPGHNLAGELFF.

The gene calls are TRBV27 and TRBJ1-2; no clear D gene. V lost 6 bases to trimming and J lost 0 bases, with 14 bases between them. This CDR3 has 15 residues. Germline assignment: CDR1 MNHEY and CDR2 SMNVEV (reference sequence). The CDR3 region is CASRPPVPANYGYTF. The CDR3 DNA reads as TGTGCCAGCAGACCCCCGGTCCCGGCTAACTATGGCTACACCTTC.

This chain joins TRBV6-2 or TRBV6-3 and TRBJ1-5, with 9 bases lining up with TRBD1. CDR3 size: 15 residues. J gave up 2 bases and V 4 bases, and 3 bases lay outside the gene matches. Germline CDR1 is MNHEY and CDR2 is SVGEGT. For the CDR3, the DNA is TGTGCCAGCAGTTCCAGGACAGGGGGCAATCAGCCCCAGCATTTT. Protein: CASSSRTGGNQPQHF.

J is TRBJ2-1 and V is TRBV6-4; a weak D match, TRBD1 (5 bases). Germline assignment: CDR1 MRHNA and CDR2 SNTAGT. The CDR3 loop spans 15 amino acids. The V and J ends lost 6 bases and 4 bases respectively, with 16 bases between them. The CDR3: CASRARPTDYNEQFF. The CDR3 DNA is TGTGCCAGCAGAGCCCGACCGACAGATTACAATGAGCAGTTCTTC.

This rearrangement joins TRBV6-5 to TRBJ1-2; the D gene is possibly TRBD1 (6 bases). Germline loops: CDR1 MNHEY, CDR2 SVGAGI. CDR3 length equals 14 residues. V gave up 6 bases and J gave up 2 bases, with 13 bases separating them. The CDR3 coding sequence is TGTGCCAGCAGGGCTCCGGACAGCAACTATGGCTACACCTTC. It codes for CASRAPDSNYGYTF.

The V gene is TRBV12-3 or TRBV12-4, the J gene TRBJ1-2; TRBD1 aligns across 8 bases. V lost 4 bases, J lost 8 bases, and 6 bases stayed unmatched. The CDR3 is made up of 13 amino acids. The CDR3 coding sequence is TGTGCCAGCAGTTATCAGGGGGCTTGGGGCTACACCTTC. Protein sequence: CASSYQGAWGYTF.

This sequence joins TRBV10-1 and TRBJ1-1; 7 bases align to TRBD1. The V gene end was trimmed by 7 bases and the J gene end by 3 bases; junction bases not matched to a gene: 5. The CDR3 has 13 residues. Germline V gene sequence: CDR1 WNHNN, CDR2 SYGVQD (reference sequence). Here the CDR3 DNA reads TGCGCCAGCACCAAAGACAGGGACACTGAAGCTTTCTTT. Translating it yields CASTKDRDTEAFF.

This clone came up once. Other nucleotide sequences in the sample specify the same CDR3. V and J are TRBV12-3 or TRBV12-4 and TRBJ1-5, with no clear D. The CDR3 is 13 residues long. Trimming took 3 bases from V and 4 from J, leaving 7 bases between them. DNA of the CDR3: TGTGCCAGCAGTTTGTTGAGTAATCAGCCCCAGCATTTT. The encoded protein is CASSLLSNQPQHF.

V usage is TRBV14 and J usage is TRBJ1-2; D is possibly TRBD1 (6 bases). CDR3 size: 13 residues. The V end was cut by 5 bases, the J end by 7 bases, with 14 bases between. Germline CDR1 SGHDN, CDR2 FVKESK. CDR3 sequence reads: CASSLRTVSGYTF. In nucleotides, the CDR3 is TGTGCCAGCAGCTTAAGGACAGTCAGTGGCTACACCTTC.

The V gene is TRBV7-9, the J gene TRBJ2-5; 8 nucleotides match TRBD1. Germline loops: CDR1 SEHNR, CDR2 FQNEAQ (reference sequence). The CDR3 is made up of 15 amino acids. Unmatched junction bases numbered 8, after V lost 3 bases and J lost 5 bases. CDR3 nucleotides: TGTGCCAGCAGCTTCGGGCAGGGGGCGGATGAGACCCAGTACTTC. It translates to CASSFGQGADETQYF. Looking up the rest from reference TRBV7-9 and TRBJ2-5 gives the full variable domain: DTGVSQNPRHKITKRGQNVTFRCDPISEHNRLYWYRQTLGQGPEFLTYFQNEAQLEKSRLLSDRFSAERPKGSFSTLEIQRTEQGDSAMYLCASSFGQGADETQYFGPGTRLLVL.

This clone came up once. This chain joins TRBV29-1 and TRBJ2-2; TRBD1 aligns across 7 bases. The CDR3 totals 12 residues. The V segment lost 5 bases and the J segment 5 bases; nucleotides outside the gene matches: 2. The germline CDR1 and CDR2 sequences are SQVTM and ANQGSEA. CDR3 in DNA: TGCAGCGTTAACAGGGGTACCGGGGAGCTGTTTTTT. This sequence encodes CSVNRGTGELFF.

This chain joins TRBV9 and TRBJ2-2; 7 bases align to TRBD1. This CDR3 comprises 16 residues. V shed 4 bases, J shed 1 base, and the junction held 7 bases outside the gene matches. Germline CDR1 reads SGDLS; CDR2 reads YYNGEE. The CDR3 reads CASSTSTGLNTGELFF. In nucleotides, the CDR3 is TGTGCCAGCAGCACCTCGACAGGGCTGAACACCGGGGAGCTGTTTTTT. Full variable domain (outside the CDR3, taken from reference TRBV9 and TRBJ2-2): DSGVTQTPKHLITATGQRVTLRCSPRSGDLSVYWYQQSLDQGLQFLIQYYNGEERAKGNILERFSAQQFPDLHSELNLSSLELGDSALYFCASSTSTGLNTGELFFGEGSRLTVL.

The genes are TRBV11-3 and TRBJ2-3; tentative D call: TRBD1 (6 bases). This CDR3 is built from 14 residues. V gave up 3 bases and J gave up 5 bases, with 12 bases separating them. Germline assignment: CDR1 SGHNT and CDR2 YENEEA. The CDR3 is CASSFRAGEDTQYF. The DNA for the CDR3 is TGTGCCAGCAGCTTTAGGGCAGGGGAAGATACGCAGTATTTT.

The chain links TRBV6-5 to TRBJ2-2; 7 nucleotides agree with TRBD2. With 0 bases clipped from V and 7 bases from J, the junction kept 5 bases outside the gene matches. CDR1 and CDR2 (germline): MNHEY, SVGAGI. The CDR3 loop spans 15 amino acids. CDR3 residues: CASSYSREGGGELFF. CDR3 sequence (DNA): TGTGCCAGCAGTTACTCGAGGGAGGGAGGCGGGGAGCTGTTTTTT.

The chain links TRBV3-1 (or the pseudogene TRBV3-2) to TRBJ1-6; D gene uncertain. V was clipped by 2 bases and J by 7 bases, with 9 bases between them. This CDR3 is built from 14 residues. Germline V gene data show CDR1 as LGHDT and CDR2 as YNNKEL (reference sequence). Here the CDR3 DNA reads TGTGCCAGCAGCCAATACCACGCGAATTCACCCCTCCACTTT. It specifies CASSQYHANSPLHF.